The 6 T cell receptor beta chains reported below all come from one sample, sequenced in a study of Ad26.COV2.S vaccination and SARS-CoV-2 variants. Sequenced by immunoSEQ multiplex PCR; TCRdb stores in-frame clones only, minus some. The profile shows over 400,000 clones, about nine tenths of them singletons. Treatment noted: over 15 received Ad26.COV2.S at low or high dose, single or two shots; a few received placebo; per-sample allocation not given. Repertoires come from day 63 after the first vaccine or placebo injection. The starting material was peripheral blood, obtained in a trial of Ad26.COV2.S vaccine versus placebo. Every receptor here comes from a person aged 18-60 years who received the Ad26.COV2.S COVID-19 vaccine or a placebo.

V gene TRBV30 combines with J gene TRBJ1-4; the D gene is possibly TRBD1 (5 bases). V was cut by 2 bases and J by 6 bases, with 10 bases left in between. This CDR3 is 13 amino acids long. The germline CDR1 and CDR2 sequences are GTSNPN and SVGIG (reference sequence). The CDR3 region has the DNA TGTGCCTGGAGTAAAACAGGCGATGAAAAACTGTTTTTT. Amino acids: CAWSKTGDEKLFF.

CDR3 coding DNA: TGTGCCACCCCATCGACAGGGGAAGCTAACTATGGCTACACCTTC. Amino acid sequence: CATPSTGEANYGYTF. The chain recombines TRBV6-7 with TRBJ1-2; 8 bases align to TRBD1. TRBV6-7 is an ORF, and what it does is uncertain. The CDR3 has 15 residues. With 10 bases clipped from V and 0 bases from J, the junction kept 10 bases outside the gene matches.

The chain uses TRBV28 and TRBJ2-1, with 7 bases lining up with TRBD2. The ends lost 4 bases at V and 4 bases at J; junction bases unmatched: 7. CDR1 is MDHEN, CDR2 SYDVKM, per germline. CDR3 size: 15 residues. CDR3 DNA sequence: TGTGCCAGCAGTTCCAGGTGGGGAGGGTACAATGAGCAGTTCTTC. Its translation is CASSSRWGGYNEQFF.

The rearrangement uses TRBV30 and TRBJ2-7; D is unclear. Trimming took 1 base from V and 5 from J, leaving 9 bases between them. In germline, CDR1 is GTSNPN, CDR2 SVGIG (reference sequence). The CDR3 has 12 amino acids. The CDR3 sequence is CAWSGQRDEQYF. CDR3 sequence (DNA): TGTGCCTGGAGTGGACAACGAGACGAGCAGTACTTC.

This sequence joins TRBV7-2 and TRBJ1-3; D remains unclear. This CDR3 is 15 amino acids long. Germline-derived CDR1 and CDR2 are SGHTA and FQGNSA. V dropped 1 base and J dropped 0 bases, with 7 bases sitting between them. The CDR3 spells CASSLGTVSGNTIYF. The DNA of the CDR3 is TGTGCCAGCAGCTTAGGGACCGTCTCTGGAAACACCATATATTTT.

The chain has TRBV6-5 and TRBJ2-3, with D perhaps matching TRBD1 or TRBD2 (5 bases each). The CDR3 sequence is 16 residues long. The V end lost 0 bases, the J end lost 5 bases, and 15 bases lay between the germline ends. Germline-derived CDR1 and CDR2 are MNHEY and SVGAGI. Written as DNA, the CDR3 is TGTGCCAGCAGTTACTCGGGACCGGGTGGTGGAGATACGCAGTATTTT. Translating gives CASSYSGPGGGDTQYF.